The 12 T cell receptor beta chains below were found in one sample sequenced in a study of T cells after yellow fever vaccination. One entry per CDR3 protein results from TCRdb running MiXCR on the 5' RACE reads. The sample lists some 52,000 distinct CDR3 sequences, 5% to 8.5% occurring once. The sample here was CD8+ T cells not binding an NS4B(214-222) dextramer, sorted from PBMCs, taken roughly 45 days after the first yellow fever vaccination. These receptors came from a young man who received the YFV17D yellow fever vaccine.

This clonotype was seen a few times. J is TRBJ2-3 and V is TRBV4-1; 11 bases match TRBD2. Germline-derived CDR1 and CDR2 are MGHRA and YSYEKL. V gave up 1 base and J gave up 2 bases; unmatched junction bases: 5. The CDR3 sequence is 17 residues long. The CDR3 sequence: CASSQVASGGYTDTQYF. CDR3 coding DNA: TGCGCCAGCAGCCAAGTCGCTAGCGGGGGGTACACAGATACGCAGTATTTT.

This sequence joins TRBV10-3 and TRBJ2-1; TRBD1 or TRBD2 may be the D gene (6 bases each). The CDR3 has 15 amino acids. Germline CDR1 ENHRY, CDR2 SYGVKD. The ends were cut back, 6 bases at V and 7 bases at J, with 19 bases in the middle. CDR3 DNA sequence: TGTGCCATCAGGAAGGGGGGCTTGAATCAAAATGAGCAGTTCTTC. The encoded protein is CAIRKGGLNQNEQFF.

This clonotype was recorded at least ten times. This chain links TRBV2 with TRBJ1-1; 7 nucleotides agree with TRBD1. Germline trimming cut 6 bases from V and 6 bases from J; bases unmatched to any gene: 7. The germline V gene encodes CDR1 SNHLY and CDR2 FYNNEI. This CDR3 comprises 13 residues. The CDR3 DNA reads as TGTGCCAGCAGGCAGGGGGTCGTCGCTGAAGCTTTCTTT. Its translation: CASRQGVVAEAFF.

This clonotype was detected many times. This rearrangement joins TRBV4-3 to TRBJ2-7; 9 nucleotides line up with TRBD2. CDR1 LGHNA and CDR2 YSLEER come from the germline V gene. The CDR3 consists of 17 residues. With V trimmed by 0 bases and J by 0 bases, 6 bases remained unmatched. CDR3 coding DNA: TGCGCCAGCAGCCAAGACCTGCTAGCGGGGTACTCCTACGAGCAGTACTTC. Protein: CASSQDLLAGYSYEQYF.

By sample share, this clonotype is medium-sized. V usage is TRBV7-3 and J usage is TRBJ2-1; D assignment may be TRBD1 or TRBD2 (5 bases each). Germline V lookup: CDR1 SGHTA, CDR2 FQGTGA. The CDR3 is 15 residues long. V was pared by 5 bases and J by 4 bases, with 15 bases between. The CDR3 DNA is TGTGCCAGCAGCCGAGGGGCCTCCGGGTACAATGAGCAGTTCTTC. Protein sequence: CASSRGASGYNEQFF. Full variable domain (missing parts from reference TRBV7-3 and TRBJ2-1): GAGVSQTPSNKVTEKGKYVELRCDPISGHTALYWYRQSLGQGPEFLIYFQGTGAADDSGLPNDRFFAVRPEGSVSTLKIQRTERGDSAVYLCASSRGASGYNEQFFGPGTRLTVL.

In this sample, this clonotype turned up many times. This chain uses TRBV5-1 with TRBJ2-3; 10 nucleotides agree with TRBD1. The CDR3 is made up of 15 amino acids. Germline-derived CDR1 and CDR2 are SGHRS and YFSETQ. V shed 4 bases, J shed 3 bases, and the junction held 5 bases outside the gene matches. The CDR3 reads CASSATGGITDTQYF. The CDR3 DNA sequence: TGCGCCAGCAGCGCGACAGGGGGCATAACAGATACGCAGTATTTT.

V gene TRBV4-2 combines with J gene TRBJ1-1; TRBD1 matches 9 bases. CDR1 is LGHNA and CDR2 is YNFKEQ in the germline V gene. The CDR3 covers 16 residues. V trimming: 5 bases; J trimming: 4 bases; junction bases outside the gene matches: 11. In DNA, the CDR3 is TGTGCCAGCAGCGGGATCGGGGACAGGGAGGGCACTGAAGCTTTCTTT. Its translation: CASSGIGDREGTEAFF.

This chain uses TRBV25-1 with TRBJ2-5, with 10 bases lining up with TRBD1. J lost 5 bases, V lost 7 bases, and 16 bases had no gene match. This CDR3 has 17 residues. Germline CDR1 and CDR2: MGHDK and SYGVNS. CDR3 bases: TGTGCCAGCACCCAAGGGGGGGGGACAGGGGTGTATGAGACCCAGTACTTC. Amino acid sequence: CASTQGGGTGVYETQYF. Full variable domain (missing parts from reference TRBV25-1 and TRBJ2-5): EADIYQTPRYLVIGTGKKITLECSQTMGHDKMYWYQQDPGMELHLIHYSYGVNSTEKGDLSSESTVSRIRTEHFPLTLESARPSHTSQYLCASTQGGGTGVYETQYFGPGTRLLVL.

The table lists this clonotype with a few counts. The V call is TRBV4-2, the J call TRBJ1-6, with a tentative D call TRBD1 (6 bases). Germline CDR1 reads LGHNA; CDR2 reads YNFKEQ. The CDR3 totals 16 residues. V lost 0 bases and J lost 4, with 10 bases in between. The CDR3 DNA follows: TGTGCCAGCAGCCAAGATGAGGGGGTATATAATTCACCCCTCCACTTT. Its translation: CASSQDEGVYNSPLHF.

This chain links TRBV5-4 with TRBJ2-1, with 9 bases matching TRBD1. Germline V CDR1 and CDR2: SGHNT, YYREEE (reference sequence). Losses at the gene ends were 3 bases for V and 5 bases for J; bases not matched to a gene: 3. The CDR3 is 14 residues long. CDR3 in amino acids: CASSSYRGHNEQFF. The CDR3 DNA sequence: TGTGCCAGCAGCTCCTACAGGGGGCACAATGAGCAGTTCTTC.

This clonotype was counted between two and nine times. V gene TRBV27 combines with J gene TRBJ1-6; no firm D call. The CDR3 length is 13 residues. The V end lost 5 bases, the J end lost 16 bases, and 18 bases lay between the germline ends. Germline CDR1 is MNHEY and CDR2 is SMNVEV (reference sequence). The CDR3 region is CASSPSPTRTLHF. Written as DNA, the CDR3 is TGTGCCAGCAGTCCTTCCCCTACTCGAACACTCCACTTT.

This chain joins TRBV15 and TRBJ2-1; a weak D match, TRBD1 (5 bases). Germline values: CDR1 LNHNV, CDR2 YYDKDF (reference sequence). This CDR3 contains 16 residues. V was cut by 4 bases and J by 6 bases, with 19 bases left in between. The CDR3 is CATSKWETGLSNEQFF. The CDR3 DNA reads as TGTGCCACCAGCAAGTGGGAAACAGGATTAAGCAATGAGCAGTTCTTC.